Listed below are T cell receptor beta chains from one sample, sequenced in a study of OX40 agonist ivuxolimab in advanced cancers. Sequencing was performed with immunoSEQ multiplex PCR; in TCRdb, only in-frame clones are kept and a portion is missing. The table lists over 55,000 clones, 91% of them singletons. The specimen comprised CD4+ or CD8+ T cells sorted from blood, sampled in a trial of the OX40 agonist ivuxolimab. The receptor set was obtained from an adult with an advanced solid tumor such as melanoma, head and neck, liver or kidney cancer. Each CDR3 is given with its conserved first and last residue. The D gene is left open where the match is weak. The size entry is marked missing in some rows and otherwise reads once, few, many or a size class.

abundance,j_gene,v_gene,d_gene,CDR3nt,CDR3aa
.,TRBJ2-1,TRBV5-4,.,TGTGCCAGTTCCCGGGACTTCTCCTACAATGAGCAGTTCTTC,CASSRDFSYNEQFF
.,TRBJ2-2,TRBV7-2,.,TGTGCCAGCAGCTTAGGCGTGGGCACCGGGGAGCTGTTTTTT,CASSLGVGTGELFF
.,TRBJ1-1,TRBV14,.,TGTGCCAGCAGCCAAGCGAGGGGATCTGGCACTGAAGCTTTCTTT,CASSQARGSGTEAFF
.,TRBJ2-2,TRBV7-8,.,TGTGCCAGCAGCCCACGGACAGCGAACACCGGGGAGCTGTTTTTT,CASSPRTANTGELFF
.,TRBJ1-5,TRBV19,TRBD1,TGTGCCAGTAGCCATAGCCGGGACAGGGGTCATCAGCCCCAGCATTTT,CASSHSRDRGHQPQHF
.,TRBJ2-2,TRBV18,TRBD2,TGTGCCAGCTCACCACGCAGGGCTAGCGGGAGCGACATTAACACCGGGGAGCTGTTTTTT,CASSPRRASGSDINTGELFF
.,TRBJ2-6,TRBV2,TRBD1,TGTGCCAGCAGTGACAGACAGGGTAACGTCCTGACTTTC,CASSDRQGNVLTF
once,TRBJ2-3,TRBV5-1,.,TGCGCCAGCAGCCAACGGAGCACAGATACGCAGTATTTT,CASSQRSTDTQYF
.,TRBJ2-5,TRBV28,.,TGTGCCAGCAGTGCGTCAGGGGCGAGACAGACCCAGTACTTC,CASSASGARQTQYF
.,TRBJ2-1,TRBV18,.,TGTGCCAGCTCACCACCCCGAGCGAAGTCCTACAATGAGCAGTTCTTC,CASSPPRAKSYNEQFF
.,TRBJ1-5,TRBV19,.,TGTGCCAGTAGTATCCCCCGGAGGGTCGGAGGCCAGCCCCAGCATTTT,CASSIPRRVGGQPQHF
.,TRBJ2-4,TRBV29-1,.,TGCAGCGTTGAAGGGAGAGCCAAAAACATTCAGTACTTC,CSVEGRAKNIQYF
.,TRBJ2-1,TRBV18,TRBD1,TGTGCCAGCTCACCGACTGGCGGGACAGGTCTCGTCAATGAGCAGTTCTTC,CASSPTGGTGLVNEQFF
.,TRBJ2-2,TRBV7-9,.,TGTGCCAGCAGCTTACGCGGGTCGGCCGGGGAGCTGTTTTTT,CASSLRGSAGELFF
.,TRBJ2-3,TRBV12-5,TRBD2,TGTGCTAGTGGTTCCCTCGGGCCGCGGGAGGGCCTGGATACGCAGTATTTT,CASGSLGPREGLDTQYF
.,TRBJ2-7,TRBV9,.,TGTGCCAGCAGCGTAGGTTTAGGCAGGGGACCCTACGAGCAGTACTTC,CASSVGLGRGPYEQYF
.,TRBJ2-5,TRBV27,.,TGTGCCAGCAGTTTATACGGGGTATACCAAGAGACCCAGTACTTC,CASSLYGVYQETQYF
once,TRBJ2-3,TRBV5-1,.,TGCGCCAGCAGCTCTGGGGGAGTGACAGATACGCAGTATTTT,CASSSGGVTDTQYF
once,TRBJ2-7,TRBV7-2,.,TGTGCCAGCAGCTTAGCCCGGGACGGGATCTACGAGCAGTACTTC,CASSLARDGIYEQYF
.,TRBJ1-3,TRBV5-4,.,TGTGCCAGCAGCTCGGGCAACTCTGGAAACACCATATATTTT,CASSSGNSGNTIYF
.,TRBJ2-1,TRBV19,TRBD2,TGTGCCAGTAGCAAAACTAGCGGGAGCTACAATGAGCAGTTCTTC,CASSKTSGSYNEQFF
.,TRBJ2-4,TRBV18,.,TGTGCCAGCTCACCACCCCAGAAAAACATTCAGTACTTC,CASSPPQKNIQYF
once,TRBJ2-4,TRBV19,.,TGTGCCAGTAGTCGCTCGACTAGAAATGCCATTCAGTACTTC,CASSRSTRNAIQYF
.,TRBJ2-3,TRBV5-1,.,TGCGCCAGCATCGGGAGTTCAGATACGCAGTATTTT,CASIGSSDTQYF
.,TRBJ2-7,TRBV23-1,.,TGCGCCAGCCCCCAGGGTACTATGACCTACGAGCAGTACTTC,CASPQGTMTYEQYF
.,TRBJ2-3,TRBV2,TRBD1,TGTGCCAGCAGTGCACAGGGGATCAGTACAGATACGCAGTATTTT,CASSAQGISTDTQYF
.,TRBJ1-4,TRBV6-5,.,TGTGCCAGCAGCCGACAGGAAGGAGAAAAACTGTTTTTT,CASSRQEGEKLFF
.,TRBJ2-2,TRBV28,TRBD2,TGTGCCAGCAGCCTACCGGGACTAGCGGCCACCGGGGAGCTGTTTTTT,CASSLPGLAATGELFF
once,TRBJ1-3,TRBV19,.,TGTGCCAGTAGTATAGTTGGGTCCTCTGGAAACACCATATATTTT,CASSIVGSSGNTIYF
.,TRBJ1-5,TRBV7-2,TRBD1,TGTGCCAGCAGGGATACAGGGGGAGGTCAGCCCCAGCATTTT,CASRDTGGGQPQHF